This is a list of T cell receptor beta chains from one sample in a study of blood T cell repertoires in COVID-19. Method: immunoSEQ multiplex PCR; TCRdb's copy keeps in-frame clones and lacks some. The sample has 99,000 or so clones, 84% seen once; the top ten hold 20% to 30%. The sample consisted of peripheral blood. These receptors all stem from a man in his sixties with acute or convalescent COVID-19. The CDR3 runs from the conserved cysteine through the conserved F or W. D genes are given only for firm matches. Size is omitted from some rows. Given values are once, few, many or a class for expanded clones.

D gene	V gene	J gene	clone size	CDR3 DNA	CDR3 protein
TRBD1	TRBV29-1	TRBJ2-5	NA	TGCAGCGGGGGGACAGGCCAAGAGACCCAGTACTTC	CSGGTGQETQYF
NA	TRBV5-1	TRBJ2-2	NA	TGCGCCAGCAGCCAAAACACCGGGGAGCTGTTTTTT	CASSQNTGELFF
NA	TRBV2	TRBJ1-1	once	TGTGCCAGCAGCCGGGGTCTGACTGAAGCTTTCTTT	CASSRGLTEAFF
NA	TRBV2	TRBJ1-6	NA	TGTGCCAGCATAGGGGGAGAGGTTTTATCACCCCTCCACTTT	CASIGGEVLSPLHF
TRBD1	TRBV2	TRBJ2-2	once	TGTGCCACCCGCCCTCCGGGACAGGGGTTCACCGGGGAGCTGTTTTTT	CATRPPGQGFTGELFF
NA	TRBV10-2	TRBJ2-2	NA	TGCGCCAGCAGTGAGTCTGACAGAGTTCACGGGGAGCTGTTTTTT	CASSESDRVHGELFF
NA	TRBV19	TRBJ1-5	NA	TGTGCCAGTAGTCCCGATTCGAGATATAGCAATCAGCCCCAGCATTTT	CASSPDSRYSNQPQHF
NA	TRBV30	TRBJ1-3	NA	TGTGCCTGGAGTGCAAACCGAGCCTCTGGAAACACCATATATTTT	CAWSANRASGNTIYF
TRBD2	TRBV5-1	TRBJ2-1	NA	TGCGCCAGCAGCTTTTCTGGCAGTAGGCGGGGGGCTAGCCATGAGCAGTTCTTC	CASSFSGSRRGASHEQFF
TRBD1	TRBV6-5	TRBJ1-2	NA	TGTGCCAGCAGCCAAAAAAGGACAGGGGAAGGCTACACCTTC	CASSQKRTGEGYTF
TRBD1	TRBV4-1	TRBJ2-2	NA	TGCGCCAGCAGCTTTGAACAGGGGGCTATGGCCGGGGAGCTGTTTTTT	CASSFEQGAMAGELFF